A selection of T cell receptor beta chains follows, all from one sample in a study of blood T cell repertoires in COVID-19. Only in-frame clones appear in the TCRdb table, and some are missing; sequencing was by immunoSEQ multiplex PCR. The sample shows a few hundred thousand clones, around 87% of them seen only once. Sequenced: PBMCs or T cells enriched from blood (not recorded which). All receptors derive from a man aged 35-49 years in a cohort exposed to, infected with or recovered from COVID-19 (not recorded which). Each CDR3 is given with its conserved first and last residue. D genes are given only for firm matches. Rows may omit the clone size; those that give it use once, few, many or a size class.

J gene: TRBJ2-1
D gene: .
V gene: TRBV4-1
clone size: once
CDR3 length: 14
CDR3 protein: CASSQVAGLGGQFF
CDR3 DNA: TGCGCCAGCAGCCAAGTTGCGGGACTTGGGGGGCAGTTCTTC

J gene: TRBJ1-1
D gene: .
V gene: TRBV2
clone size: once
CDR3 length: 14
CDR3 protein: CASRKEQGNTEAFF
CDR3 DNA: TGTGCCAGCAGGAAGGAACAGGGGAACACTGAAGCTTTCTTT

J gene: TRBJ2-2
D gene: .
V gene: TRBV29-1
clone size: .
CDR3 length: 14
CDR3 protein: CSVPGQGNTGELFF
CDR3 DNA: TGCAGCGTCCCGGGCCAGGGGAACACCGGGGAGCTGTTTTTT

J gene: TRBJ1-3
D gene: TRBD1
V gene: TRBV27
clone size: .
CDR3 length: 17
CDR3 protein: CASSLRAQGASGNTIYF
CDR3 DNA: TGTGCCAGCAGTTTGAGAGCCCAGGGGGCCTCTGGAAACACCATATATTTT

J gene: TRBJ1-5
D gene: .
V gene: TRBV7-6
clone size: .
CDR3 length: 15
CDR3 protein: CASSLARTLIQPQHF
CDR3 DNA: TGTGCCAGCAGCTTAGCACGGACTCTAATTCAGCCCCAGCATTTT

J gene: TRBJ1-4
D gene: TRBD1
V gene: TRBV9
clone size: once
CDR3 length: 15
CDR3 protein: CASSAGQGSNEKLFF
CDR3 DNA: TGTGCCAGCAGCGCCGGACAGGGATCTAATGAAAAACTGTTTTTT

J gene: TRBJ2-2
D gene: .
V gene: TRBV7-3
clone size: .
CDR3 length: 15
CDR3 protein: CASSLFAGNTGELFF
CDR3 DNA: TGTGCCAGCAGCTTATTTGCAGGGAACACCGGGGAGCTGTTTTTT

J gene: TRBJ2-1
D gene: .
V gene: TRBV15
clone size: once
CDR3 length: 14
CDR3 protein: CATSRDPGSNEQFF
CDR3 DNA: TGTGCCACCAGCAGAGATCCAGGGTCCAATGAGCAGTTCTTC

J gene: TRBJ2-2
D gene: .
V gene: TRBV2
clone size: .
CDR3 length: 14
CDR3 protein: CASSAQRRTGELFF
CDR3 DNA: TGTGCCAGCAGCGCCCAGAGGCGAACCGGGGAGCTGTTTTTT

J gene: TRBJ1-1
D gene: TRBD1
V gene: TRBV4-1
clone size: .
CDR3 length: 16
CDR3 protein: CASSQARTGGFTEAFF
CDR3 DNA: TGCGCCAGCAGCCAAGCCCGTACAGGGGGCTTCACTGAAGCTTTCTTT

J gene: TRBJ2-1
D gene: TRBD1
V gene: TRBV5-1
clone size: .
CDR3 length: 14
CDR3 protein: CASSEGQGGGEQFF
CDR3 DNA: TGCGCCAGCAGCGAGGGACAGGGAGGCGGTGAGCAGTTCTTC

J gene: TRBJ2-1
D gene: TRBD2
V gene: TRBV7-3
clone size: .
CDR3 length: 12
CDR3 protein: CASSLSGGEQFF
CDR3 DNA: TGTGCCAGCAGCTTATCGGGGGGTGAGCAGTTCTTC

J gene: TRBJ2-1
D gene: TRBD2
V gene: TRBV27
clone size: .
CDR3 length: 20
CDR3 protein: CASSQVHLAGGPRSYNEQFF
CDR3 DNA: TGTGCCAGCAGTCAAGTCCACCTAGCGGGAGGCCCCCGGTCCTACAATGAGCAGTTCTTC

J gene: TRBJ2-3
D gene: TRBD2
V gene: TRBV5-4
clone size: .
CDR3 length: 15
CDR3 protein: CASSWTSGRTDTQYF
CDR3 DNA: TGTGCCAGCAGTTGGACTAGCGGGAGGACAGATACGCAGTATTTT

J gene: TRBJ1-3
D gene: .
V gene: TRBV6-1
clone size: .
CDR3 length: 15
CDR3 protein: CASSELHNIGNTIYF
CDR3 DNA: TGTGCCAGCAGTGAGTTACATAACATTGGAAACACCATATATTTT

J gene: TRBJ2-2
D gene: .
V gene: TRBV10-1
clone size: .
CDR3 length: 15
CDR3 protein: CASKPGRGNTGELFF
CDR3 DNA: TGCGCCAGCAAGCCTGGCCGGGGGAACACCGGGGAGCTGTTTTTT

J gene: TRBJ2-7
D gene: TRBD2
V gene: TRBV27
clone size: .
CDR3 length: 15
CDR3 protein: CASSSPTSGRSEQYF
CDR3 DNA: TGTGCCAGCAGTTCCCCAACTAGCGGGAGATCCGAGCAGTACTTC

J gene: TRBJ2-3
D gene: TRBD2
V gene: TRBV9
clone size: .
CDR3 length: 14
CDR3 protein: CASTLADPGDTQYF
CDR3 DNA: TGTGCCAGCACCCTAGCGGACCCCGGGGATACGCAGTATTTT

J gene: TRBJ1-5
D gene: .
V gene: TRBV19
clone size: .
CDR3 length: 13
CDR3 protein: CASSDRSRQPQHF
CDR3 DNA: TGTGCCAGTAGTGACAGATCACGGCAGCCCCAGCATTTT

J gene: TRBJ2-2
D gene: .
V gene: TRBV7-2
clone size: .
CDR3 length: 17
CDR3 protein: CASSLGPPGTWAGELFF
CDR3 DNA: TGTGCCAGCAGCTTAGGTCCTCCAGGGACATGGGCCGGGGAGCTGTTTTTT

J gene: TRBJ2-2
D gene: TRBD2
V gene: TRBV10-3
clone size: .
CDR3 length: 18
CDR3 protein: CAIRGGLAGKPNTGELFF
CDR3 DNA: TGTGCCATCAGGGGGGGACTAGCGGGGAAACCGAACACCGGGGAGCTGTTTTTT

J gene: TRBJ2-5
D gene: .
V gene: TRBV5-1
clone size: .
CDR3 length: 15
CDR3 protein: CASSPNTGNQETQYF
CDR3 DNA: TGCGCCAGCAGCCCCAATACAGGGAACCAAGAGACCCAGTACTTC

J gene: TRBJ1-1
D gene: .
V gene: TRBV29-1
clone size: .
CDR3 length: 14
CDR3 protein: CSVEAQEGGTEAFF
CDR3 DNA: TGCAGCGTTGAAGCTCAGGAGGGCGGCACTGAAGCTTTCTTT

J gene: TRBJ1-1
D gene: .
V gene: TRBV5-1
clone size: .
CDR3 length: 14
CDR3 protein: CASSLGTGNTEAFF
CDR3 DNA: TGCGCCAGCAGCTTGGGTACGGGGAACACTGAAGCTTTCTTT

J gene: TRBJ1-5
D gene: .
V gene: TRBV30
clone size: .
CDR3 length: 15
CDR3 protein: CAWSGRRAFNQPQHF
CDR3 DNA: TGTGCCTGGAGTGGACGGAGAGCATTCAATCAGCCCCAGCATTTT

J gene: TRBJ1-2
D gene: .
V gene: TRBV5-1
clone size: once
CDR3 length: 14
CDR3 protein: CASSASQGTGGYTF
CDR3 DNA: TGCGCCAGCAGCGCGAGCCAGGGGACCGGTGGCTACACCTTC

J gene: TRBJ1-3
D gene: .
V gene: TRBV4-1
clone size: .
CDR3 length: 16
CDR3 protein: CASSPGDGDSGNTIYF
CDR3 DNA: TGCGCCAGCAGCCCCGGCGACGGAGACTCTGGAAACACCATATATTTT

J gene: TRBJ1-2
D gene: .
V gene: TRBV28
clone size: .
CDR3 length: 14
CDR3 protein: CATKELTVSYGYTF
CDR3 DNA: TGTGCCACCAAAGAATTAACAGTCAGTTATGGCTACACCTTC

J gene: TRBJ2-7
D gene: .
V gene: TRBV20-1
clone size: .
CDR3 length: 11
CDR3 protein: CSARGGGEQYF
CDR3 DNA: TGCAGTGCTAGAGGAGGGGGCGAGCAGTACTTC

J gene: TRBJ2-7
D gene: TRBD2
V gene: TRBV4-1
clone size: .
CDR3 length: 15
CDR3 protein: CASSQRLAGLPEQYF
CDR3 DNA: TGCGCCAGCAGCCAGAGACTAGCGGGTCTCCCCGAGCAGTACTTC

J gene: TRBJ1-1
D gene: TRBD1
V gene: TRBV19
clone size: .
CDR3 length: 14
CDR3 protein: CASSKDRGQAEAFF
CDR3 DNA: TGTGCCAGTAGTAAGGACAGGGGGCAAGCTGAAGCTTTCTTT

J gene: TRBJ1-5
D gene: .
V gene: TRBV5-8
clone size: .
CDR3 length: 14
CDR3 protein: CASSRVNANQPQHF
CDR3 DNA: TGTGCCAGCAGCCGAGTAAACGCCAATCAGCCCCAGCATTTT

J gene: TRBJ1-4
D gene: .
V gene: TRBV6-1
clone size: .
CDR3 length: 13
CDR3 protein: CASSEGPAQKLFF
CDR3 DNA: TGTGCCAGCAGTGAGGGGCCGGCGCAAAAACTGTTTTTT

J gene: TRBJ2-1
D gene: .
V gene: TRBV21-1
clone size: .
CDR3 length: 17
CDR3 protein: CASSKGTSGKSYNEQFF
CDR3 DNA: TGTGCCAGCAGCAAAGGGACTAGCGGAAAATCCTACAATGAGCAGTTCTTC

J gene: TRBJ2-2
D gene: .
V gene: TRBV10-3
clone size: .
CDR3 length: 14
CDR3 protein: CAISEGRENGELFF
CDR3 DNA: TGTGCCATCAGTGAGGGCCGGGAGAACGGGGAGCTGTTTTTT

J gene: TRBJ2-7
D gene: TRBD1
V gene: TRBV5-1
clone size: .
CDR3 length: 14
CDR3 protein: CASSLPGTGGEQYF
CDR3 DNA: TGCGCCAGCAGCTTGCCAGGGACAGGGGGCGAGCAGTACTTC

J gene: TRBJ1-6
D gene: TRBD1
V gene: TRBV27
clone size: .
CDR3 length: 14
CDR3 protein: CASSLDRGNSPLHF
CDR3 DNA: TGTGCCAGCAGTCTAGACAGGGGGAATTCACCCCTCCACTTT

J gene: TRBJ2-7
D gene: .
V gene: TRBV2
clone size: .
CDR3 length: 13
CDR3 protein: CASRGGGASEQYF
CDR3 DNA: TGTGCCAGCAGGGGAGGTGGGGCCTCCGAGCAGTACTTC

J gene: TRBJ2-3
D gene: TRBD1
V gene: TRBV10-2
clone size: .
CDR3 length: 15
CDR3 protein: CASRLGQGDSDTQYF
CDR3 DNA: TGCGCCAGCAGACTGGGACAGGGAGATTCAGATACGCAGTATTTT

J gene: TRBJ2-3
D gene: TRBD2
V gene: TRBV3-1/TRBV3-2
clone size: .
CDR3 length: 15
CDR3 protein: CASSQELREADTQYF
CDR3 DNA: TGTGCCAGCAGCCAAGAATTGCGGGAGGCAGATACGCAGTATTTT

J gene: TRBJ2-1
D gene: .
V gene: TRBV15
clone size: .
CDR3 length: 15
CDR3 protein: CATSRAGLTYNEQFF
CDR3 DNA: TGTGCCACCAGCAGAGCAGGGTTGACCTACAATGAGCAGTTCTTC